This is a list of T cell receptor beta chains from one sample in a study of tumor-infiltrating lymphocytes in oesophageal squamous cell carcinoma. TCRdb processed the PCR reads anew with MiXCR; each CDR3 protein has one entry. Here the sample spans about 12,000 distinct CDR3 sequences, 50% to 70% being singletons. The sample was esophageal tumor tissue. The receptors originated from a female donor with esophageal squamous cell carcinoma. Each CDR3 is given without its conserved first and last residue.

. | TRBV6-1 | ASSEVGGAQETQY
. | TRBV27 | ASSLYPSRGRNEQY
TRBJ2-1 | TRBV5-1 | ASSPGTYYNEQF
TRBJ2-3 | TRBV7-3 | ASSKEGGTDTQY
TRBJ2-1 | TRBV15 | ATSRDLGVTEQF
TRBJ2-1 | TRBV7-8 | ASSLTDNYNEQF
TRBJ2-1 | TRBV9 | ASSDPLTSGRPYNEQF
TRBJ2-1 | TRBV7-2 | ASSWGQTNEQF
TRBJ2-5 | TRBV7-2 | ASSLWTSGGETQY
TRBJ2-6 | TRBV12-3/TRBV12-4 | ASRGSGANVLT
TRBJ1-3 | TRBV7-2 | ASSLGAGGGGNTIY
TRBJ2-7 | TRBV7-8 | ASSLGVTSGRNEQY
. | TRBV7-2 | ASSLRPSGGAGETQY
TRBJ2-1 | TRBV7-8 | ASSLGQYNEQF
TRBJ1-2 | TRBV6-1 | ASTRVGYGYT
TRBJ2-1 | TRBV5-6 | ASSFGGPSNEQF
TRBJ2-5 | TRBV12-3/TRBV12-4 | ASSLAGRETQY
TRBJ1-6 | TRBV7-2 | ASSLFTGGDSPLH
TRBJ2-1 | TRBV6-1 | VSTTHKVSSYSEQF
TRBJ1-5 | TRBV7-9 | ASTGDRDNQPQH
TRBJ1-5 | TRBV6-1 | ASSEGVHRVDQPQH
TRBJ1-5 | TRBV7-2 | ATRVGNQPQH
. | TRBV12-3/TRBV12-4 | ASSLDVALADQF
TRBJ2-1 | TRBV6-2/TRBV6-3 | ASSYSSVPYNEQF
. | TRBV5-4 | ASSLRGRGRDYEQY
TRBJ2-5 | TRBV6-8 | ASRTGTEETQY
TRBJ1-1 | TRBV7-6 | ASSFRDGVNTEAF
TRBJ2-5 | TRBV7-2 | ASSLTGSPQETQY
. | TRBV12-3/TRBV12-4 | ASSRGGQHYEQY
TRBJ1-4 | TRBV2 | AKRQGSGEKLF
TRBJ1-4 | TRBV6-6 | ASSDGDEKLF
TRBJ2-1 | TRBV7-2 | ASSLTSGLSYNEQF
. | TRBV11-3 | ASSLSGGPHNEQF
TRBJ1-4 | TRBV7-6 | ASSLRQGTNEKLF
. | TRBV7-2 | ASRIAGGGEAQY
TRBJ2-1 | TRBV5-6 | ASSLGLLAGGYSGYNEQF
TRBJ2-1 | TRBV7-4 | ASSSRAGAYNEQF
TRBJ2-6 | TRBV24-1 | ATSDLRGSGANVLT